Below are 23 T cell receptor beta chains sequenced from a single sample in a study of blood T cell repertoires in COVID-19. The assay was immunoSEQ multiplex PCR, and TCRdb's table has in-frame clones only and misses some. The table lists 250,000 or so clones, 75% to 90% of them singletons. Sequencing used peripheral blood. These TCRs come from a man between 25 and 39 years old with COVID-19, enrolled during active disease.

This rearrangement joins TRBV24-1 to TRBJ1-5; D not resolved. This CDR3 has 14 amino acids. V lost 9 bases to trimming and J lost 1 base, with 12 bases between them. The germline gives CDR1 KGHDR, CDR2 SFDVKD. CDR3 loop: CATPRHLSNQPQHF. CDR3 nucleotides: TGTGCCACCCCCAGACACTTAAGCAATCAGCCCCAGCATTTT.

This chain joins TRBV19 and TRBJ1-6, with 8 bases lining up with TRBD1. Trimming took 6 bases from V and 6 from J; bases not matched to a gene: 4. The germline V gene encodes CDR1 LNHDA and CDR2 SQIVND (reference sequence). The CDR3 consists of 14 residues. In DNA, the CDR3 is TGTGCCAGTAGGAGTGGACAGGGTAATTCACCCCTCCACTTT. Its translation: CASRSGQGNSPLHF.

This chain links TRBV29-1 with TRBJ2-7, with 9 bases aligning to TRBD1. The V gene end was trimmed by 0 bases and the J gene end by 6 bases; junction bases not matched to a gene: 9. Germline V gene lookup returns CDR1 SQVTM and CDR2 ANQGSEA. The CDR3 length is 15 residues. Here the CDR3 DNA reads TGCAGCGTTGAAGATTTTTGGACAGGGGTTGGCGAGCAGTACTTC. Translation gives CSVEDFWTGVGEQYF.

In this sample, this clone turned up once. V and J are TRBV4-2 and TRBJ2-2; a weak D match, TRBD1 (6 bases). This CDR3 region has 17 residues. V was clipped by 0 bases and J by 4 bases, with 15 bases between them. CDR1 and CDR2 from the germline V gene are LGHNA and YNFKEQ. CDR3 in DNA: TGTGCCAGCAGCCAAGAAAAAGGGGGATTGAGCACCGGGGAGCTGTTTTTT. Its protein is CASSQEKGGLSTGELFF.

The chain employs TRBV18 and TRBJ2-7; D is possibly TRBD1 (6 bases). Germline V lookup: CDR1 KGHSH, CDR2 LQKENI. The CDR3 length is 16 residues. V shed 2 bases and J shed 0 bases, with 14 bases lying between them. CDR3 DNA sequence: TGTGCCAGCTCACCAATCGTCCAGGGGAGCTCCTACGAGCAGTACTTC. Protein product: CASSPIVQGSSYEQYF.

This clone appeared once. The rearrangement links TRBV7-8 to TRBJ2-5; TRBD1 aligns across 12 bases. With 2 bases clipped from V and 4 bases from J, the junction kept 8 bases outside the gene matches. CDR1 is SGHVS, CDR2 FQNEAQ, per germline. The CDR3 spans 17 residues. The CDR3 coding sequence is TGTGCCAGCAGCTTAATGGGACAGGGGGCCTTAGTAGAGACCCAGTACTTC. Translation: CASSLMGQGALVETQYF.

The chain couples TRBV5-1 to TRBJ1-6, with TRBD1 identical over 7 bases. Germline V CDR1 and CDR2: SGHRS, YFSETQ. The CDR3 has 16 residues. V shed 6 bases and J 4 bases; nucleotides not matched to a gene: 10. The CDR3 region is CASTLTGKGYNSPLHF. CDR3 nucleotides: TGCGCCAGCACCCTGACAGGGAAGGGGTATAATTCACCCCTCCACTTT.

CDR3 sequence: CASSPSHDRGANTEAFF. Written as DNA, the CDR3 is TGTGCCAGCAGCCCCTCTCATGACAGGGGAGCGAACACTGAAGCTTTCTTT. The chain joins TRBV5-4 to TRBJ1-1, with 8 bases lining up with TRBD1. The V segment lost 4 bases and the J segment 1 base; nucleotides outside the gene matches: 12. The CDR3 sequence is 17 residues long. Per the germline V gene, CDR1 is SGHNT and CDR2 is YYREEE (reference sequence).

V is TRBV19 and J is TRBJ1-1, with a possible D match to TRBD1 (5 bases). This CDR3 region has 14 residues. V was pared by 3 bases and J by 4 bases, with 12 bases between. The V gene's germline CDR1 is LNHDA and CDR2 SQIVND (reference sequence). CDR3 sequence: CASSILGRVTEAFF. In nucleotides, the CDR3 is TGTGCCAGTAGTATTTTAGGCAGGGTCACTGAAGCTTTCTTT. The entire variable domain, with the rest obtained from reference TRBV19 and TRBJ1-1, is as follows: DGGITQSPKYLFRKEGQNVTLSCEQNLNHDAMYWYRQDPGQGLRLIYYSQIVNDFQKGDIAEGYSVSREKKESFPLTVTSAQKNPTAFYLCASSILGRVTEAFFGQGTRLTVV.

The chain is built from TRBV9 and TRBJ2-3; the D gene is possibly TRBD1 (6 bases). The CDR3 is 17 amino acids. V lost 0 bases, J lost 3 bases, and 17 bases lay in between. CDR1 and CDR2 from the germline V gene are SGDLS and YYNGEE. Written as DNA, the CDR3 is TGTGCCAGCAGCGTAGAGGGCGGACAGCCTCCTACAGATACGCAGTATTTT. Encoded protein: CASSVEGGQPPTDTQYF.

J is TRBJ1-2 and V is TRBV27; D not certain. The V gene lost 3 bases and the J gene lost 2 bases, with 7 bases spanning the gap. The CDR3 extends over 13 amino acids. The V gene's germline CDR1 is MNHEY and CDR2 SMNVEV (reference sequence). The CDR3 loop reads CASSFAVNYGYTF. The CDR3 nucleotides are TGTGCCAGCAGTTTCGCGGTAAACTATGGCTACACCTTC.

The V gene is TRBV21-1, the J gene TRBJ2-7; the D call TRBD1 from the table was never checked on the DNA. TRBV21-1 is a listed pseudogene. The CDR3 has 14 amino acids. The CDR3 DNA follows: TGTGCCAGGTGCAGAGGTCCAGGGGGCGCCGAGCAGTACTTC. It codes for CARCRGPGGAEQYF.

This rearrangement joins TRBV2 to TRBJ1-5; TRBD1 aligns across 8 bases. Per germline, CDR1 SNHLY and CDR2 FYNNEI. The V gene end was trimmed by 6 bases and the J gene end by 4 bases; junction bases not matched to a gene: 5. The CDR3 loop spans 14 amino acids. CDR3 residues: CASRRTGINQPQHF. The DNA of the CDR3 is TGTGCCAGCAGGCGGACAGGGATAAATCAGCCCCAGCATTTT.

This clone was seen at least ten times. The chain couples TRBV30 to TRBJ1-1, with TRBD1 matching 8 bases. The CDR3 spans 14 residues. Germline assignment: CDR1 GTSNPN and CDR2 SVGIG (reference sequence). Trimming removed 4 bases from V and 1 base from J; junction bases left unmatched: 5. This CDR3 reads CAWTVGQGNTEAFF. CDR3 in DNA: TGTGCCTGGACTGTAGGACAGGGGAACACTGAAGCTTTCTTT.

The chain is built from TRBV19 and TRBJ2-1; D remains ambiguous. Per the germline V gene, CDR1 is LNHDA and CDR2 is SQIVND (reference sequence). This CDR3 contains 14 residues. Trimming left V 1 base short and J 5 bases short, with 9 bases between. The chain's CDR3 is CASSIAGSNNEQFF. In nucleotides, the CDR3 is TGTGCCAGTAGTATAGCTGGCAGTAACAATGAGCAGTTCTTC.

This chain uses TRBV27 with TRBJ1-1; D perhaps matches TRBD1 (5 bases). Trimming took 3 bases from V and 7 from J, leaving 18 bases between them. The CDR3 runs 15 residues. CDR1 is MNHEY, CDR2 SMNVEV, per germline (reference sequence). The CDR3 reads CASSFSYASTVEAFF. The CDR3 DNA follows: TGTGCCAGCAGTTTTTCCTATGCCTCGACAGTTGAAGCTTTCTTT.

As regards this clone: The same CDR3 can be traced to other DNA sequences in this sample. The chain has TRBV18 and TRBJ1-5; 7 bases are shared with TRBD1. The CDR3 covers 13 residues. Germline assignment: CDR1 KGHSH and CDR2 LQKENI. The junction had 0 bases not matched to a gene; V was cut back by 2 bases and J by 5 bases. CDR3 DNA sequence: TGTGCCAGCTCACCAGGACAGGATCAGCCCCAGCATTTT. Translated: CASSPGQDQPQHF.

The chain links TRBV18 to TRBJ2-1, with D unclear. The CDR3 is made up of 14 amino acids. Trimming took off 9 bases at V and 6 bases at J, with 18 bases between the two ends. Germline V gene lookup returns CDR1 KGHSH and CDR2 LQKENI. The DNA for the CDR3 is TGTGCCAGTGTCCCCCCAACCAGAGGCAATGAGCAGTTCTTC. Amino acids: CASVPPTRGNEQFF.

The V call is TRBV11-3, the J call TRBJ2-3; weak D call: TRBD2 (6 bases). This CDR3 has 15 amino acids. V lost 4 bases, J lost 6 bases, and 17 bases lay in between. Germline-derived CDR1 and CDR2 are SGHNT and YENEEA. The CDR3 is CASSSRAGPVDTQYF. The CDR3, as DNA: TGTGCCAGCAGCTCCCGAGCGGGCCCTGTGGATACGCAGTATTTT.

This sequence joins TRBV9 and TRBJ2-7, with 9 bases that match TRBD2. The V and J ends lost 0 bases and 1 base, in that order; junction bases with no gene match: 14. Germline loops: CDR1 SGDLS, CDR2 YYNGEE. The CDR3 is 19 residues long. CDR3 coding DNA: TGTGCCAGCAGCGTAGGATTAGGCGGGAGGGCCGATCTTTCCTACGAGCAGTACTTC. Its protein is CASSVGLGGRADLSYEQYF.

Comment on this clone: This sample also contains other DNA sequences that code for the same CDR3. The chain combines TRBV5-1 with TRBJ1-3; D not resolved. Trimming pared 1 base from V and 0 bases from J, leaving 5 bases between. This CDR3 region has 14 residues. The germline V gene encodes CDR1 SGHRS and CDR2 YFSETQ. The CDR3 nucleotides are TGCGCCAGCAGCTTGCGTTCCTCTGGAAACACCATATATTTT. Encoded protein: CASSLRSSGNTIYF. The full variable domain, its missing parts supplied by reference TRBV5-1 and TRBJ1-3, is KAGVTQTPRYLIKTRGQQVTLSCSPISGHRSVSWYQQTPGQGLQFLFEYFSETQRNKGNFPGRFSGRQFSNSRSEMNVSTLELGDSALYLCASSLRSSGNTIYFGEGSWLTVV.

V and J are TRBV27 and TRBJ2-7; D may be TRBD1 (5 bases). The germline V gene encodes CDR1 MNHEY and CDR2 SMNVEV (reference sequence). This CDR3 has 15 residues. V lost 3 bases and J lost 0, with 12 bases in between. The CDR3 nucleotides read TGTGCCAGCAGTTTTTATCAGGGCAGCTCCTACGAGCAGTACTTC. This sequence encodes CASSFYQGSSYEQYF.

This sequence joins TRBV10-3 and TRBJ2-3; 7 bases are a match to TRBD2. V gave up 3 bases and J gave up 4 bases; unmatched junction bases: 4. Germline V gene data show CDR1 as ENHRY and CDR2 as SYGVKD. CDR3 size: 14 residues. The CDR3 protein is CAISDSSGADTQYF. The CDR3 DNA sequence: TGTGCCATCAGTGATTCCAGCGGGGCAGATACGCAGTATTTT.